The subject of this entry is one T cell receptor beta chain. This specimen comes from a study of coeliac disease. The junction had 3 bases not matched to a gene; V was cut back by 0 bases and J by 0 bases. CDR1 is SGHNT, CDR2 YYREEE, per germline (reference sequence). This CDR3 region has 16 residues. The data were produced by immunoSEQ multiplex PCR, yet TCRdb's version contains in-frame clones alone and is incomplete. The table has around 6,000 clones, around two thirds seen once. The sequence was collected from a man aged 70-80 years with active celiac disease. Sequencing input: lymphocytes from the gut lamina propria. The V call is TRBV5-4, the J call TRBJ2-7; 10 nucleotides align to TRBD2. CDR3 bases: TGTGCCAGCAGCTTGGGGGCTAGCGGGAGCTCCTACGAGCAGTACTTC. The encoded protein is CASSLGASGSSYEQYF.